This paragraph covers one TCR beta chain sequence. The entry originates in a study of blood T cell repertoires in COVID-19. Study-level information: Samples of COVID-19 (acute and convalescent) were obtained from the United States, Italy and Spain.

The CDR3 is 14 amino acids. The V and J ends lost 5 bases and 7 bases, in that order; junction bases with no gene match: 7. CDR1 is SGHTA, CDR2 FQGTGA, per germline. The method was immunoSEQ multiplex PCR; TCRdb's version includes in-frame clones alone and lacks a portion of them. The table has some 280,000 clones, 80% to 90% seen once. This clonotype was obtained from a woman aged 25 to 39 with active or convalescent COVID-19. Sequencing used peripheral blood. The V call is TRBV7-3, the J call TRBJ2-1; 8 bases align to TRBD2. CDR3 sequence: CASSPLGLGNEQFF. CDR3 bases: TGTGCCAGCAGCCCCTTGGGACTAGGTAATGAGCAGTTCTTC.